A selection of T cell receptor beta chains follows, all from one sample in a study of blood T cell repertoires in COVID-19. The assay was immunoSEQ multiplex PCR, and TCRdb's table has in-frame clones only and misses some. The sample includes about 160,000 clones, about 85% of them seen just once. The sequenced sample consisted of PBMCs or T cells enriched from blood (not recorded which). Receptors were obtained from a woman aged 40 to 50 with acute COVID-19. Both conserved end residues are trimmed from each CDR3. Each record gives: J gene, V gene, CDR3 protein.

J gene: TRBJ2-1
V gene: TRBV6-6
CDR3 protein: ASSSSPGSYNEQF

J gene: TRBJ2-2
V gene: TRBV5-1
CDR3 protein: ASSLAWTSGSRSTGELF

J gene: TRBJ2-5
V gene: TRBV11-2
CDR3 protein: ASSTQRKETQY

J gene: TRBJ1-6
V gene: TRBV6-4
CDR3 protein: ASSGNERNPISPLH

J gene: TRBJ2-7
V gene: TRBV10-2
CDR3 protein: ASSEWSNYEQY

J gene: TRBJ2-1
V gene: TRBV11-2
CDR3 protein: ASSRLRRDEQF

J gene: TRBJ2-7
V gene: TRBV25-1
CDR3 protein: ASSGQGGTYEQY

J gene: TRBJ1-1
V gene: TRBV27
CDR3 protein: ASSTGQGNTEAF

J gene: TRBJ2-3
V gene: TRBV9
CDR3 protein: ASSVVSGGNTDTQY

J gene: TRBJ2-3
V gene: TRBV4-1
CDR3 protein: ASSQDPALMTDTQY

J gene: TRBJ2-1
V gene: TRBV5-1
CDR3 protein: ASSPGQLYNEQF

J gene: TRBJ1-2
V gene: TRBV18
CDR3 protein: ASSATGLGGDYGYT

J gene: TRBJ1-1
V gene: TRBV12-3/TRBV12-4
CDR3 protein: ASSTPYAEAF

J gene: TRBJ2-1
V gene: TRBV7-9
CDR3 protein: ASSLGGTSWF

J gene: TRBJ1-3
V gene: TRBV6-1
CDR3 protein: ASSEIGQGNTIY

J gene: TRBJ2-3
V gene: TRBV6-4
CDR3 protein: ASSSASGTATDTQY

J gene: TRBJ2-2
V gene: TRBV5-5
CDR3 protein: ASSWAGGELF

J gene: TRBJ2-5
V gene: TRBV7-7
CDR3 protein: ASSLGAGGKETQY

J gene: TRBJ1-5
V gene: TRBV18
CDR3 protein: ASSPQRVQNGNQPQH

J gene: TRBJ2-3
V gene: TRBV6-2/TRBV6-3
CDR3 protein: ASSSLAGGPPDTQY

J gene: TRBJ2-3
V gene: TRBV9
CDR3 protein: ASSVGTSPDTQY

J gene: TRBJ1-1
V gene: TRBV7-9
CDR3 protein: ASSLVEGATGTEAF

J gene: TRBJ2-3
V gene: TRBV15
CDR3 protein: ATSGRDRGWTDTQY

J gene: TRBJ2-3
V gene: TRBV11-2
CDR3 protein: ASRRGGAQY

J gene: TRBJ1-2
V gene: TRBV11-3
CDR3 protein: ASSVEGRGGNYGYT

J gene: TRBJ1-1
V gene: TRBV5-1
CDR3 protein: ASSMRQGGTEAF

J gene: TRBJ2-7
V gene: TRBV11-1
CDR3 protein: ASSSTTGSGEQY

J gene: TRBJ2-7
V gene: TRBV5-4
CDR3 protein: ASSLETLDRLY

J gene: TRBJ2-2
V gene: TRBV5-1
CDR3 protein: ASSLGQGTGTGELF

J gene: TRBJ2-2
V gene: TRBV12-5
CDR3 protein: ASGLTGPTGELF

J gene: TRBJ1-1
V gene: TRBV3-1/TRBV3-2
CDR3 protein: ASSPFWDRGLNTEAF

J gene: TRBJ2-5
V gene: TRBV27
CDR3 protein: ASRLDSLAQETQY

J gene: TRBJ2-4
V gene: TRBV5-1
CDR3 protein: ASSLSGNIQY

J gene: TRBJ1-6
V gene: TRBV7-8
CDR3 protein: ASSRPLRGVGSPLH

J gene: TRBJ2-1
V gene: TRBV4-1
CDR3 protein: ASSQVAREAYNEQF

J gene: TRBJ1-2
V gene: TRBV28
CDR3 protein: ASSLTGGSYGYT

J gene: TRBJ1-1
V gene: TRBV3-1/TRBV3-2
CDR3 protein: ASSQDRGQGAGGTEAF

J gene: TRBJ2-1
V gene: TRBV6-5
CDR3 protein: ASSYSHLAGAYEQF

J gene: TRBJ2-7
V gene: TRBV18
CDR3 protein: ASSTDRTPYEQY

J gene: TRBJ1-1
V gene: TRBV6-1
CDR3 protein: ASSGVWAGSMNTEAF

J gene: TRBJ2-7
V gene: TRBV13
CDR3 protein: ASSPRESREQY

J gene: TRBJ2-1
V gene: TRBV12-3/TRBV12-4
CDR3 protein: ASSWGRANEQF

J gene: TRBJ1-5
V gene: TRBV9
CDR3 protein: ASSDGQGDNQPQH

J gene: TRBJ2-5
V gene: TRBV25-1
CDR3 protein: ASSGLAGDETQY

J gene: TRBJ2-7
V gene: TRBV4-2
CDR3 protein: ASSQDPQGNYEQY

J gene: TRBJ1-5
V gene: TRBV14
CDR3 protein: ASSPQGAQIGQPQH

J gene: TRBJ2-3
V gene: TRBV29-1
CDR3 protein: SVALTTDTQY

J gene: TRBJ1-5
V gene: TRBV29-1
CDR3 protein: SATLRNQPQH

J gene: TRBJ1-1
V gene: TRBV5-8
CDR3 protein: ASSFEAGTEAF